A single sample gave rise to the 11 T cell receptor beta chains below, sequenced in a study of beta chain features in type 1 diabetes. The whole isolated RNA underwent reverse transcription, so sequencing captured expressed TCRB transcripts. TCRdb's table, derived via immunoSEQ multiplex PCR, lists solely in-frame clones and lacks some. The sample holds roughly 240,000 clones, roughly 14% seen once. The sequencing sample was made of naive CD4+ T cells from blood. The receptor set was obtained from a woman aged 40 to 50 in good health.

This clone has more than one count but fewer than ten. Other DNA variants within this sample encode the same CDR3. The chain links TRBV9 to TRBJ2-2; no firm D call. V shed 0 bases and J shed 1 base, with 4 bases lying between them. The CDR3 consists of 14 residues. Germline V gene data show CDR1 as SGDLS and CDR2 as YYNGEE. The CDR3 is CASSVAGNTGELFF. The DNA for the CDR3 is TGTGCCAGCAGCGTAGCAGGGAACACCGGGGAGCTGTTTTTT.

The sample holds a few counts of this clone. The chain joins TRBV18 to TRBJ2-5; a weak D match, TRBD2 (7 bases). The germline V gene has CDR1 KGHSH and CDR2 LQKENI. The V gene lost 4 bases and the J gene lost 0 bases, with 15 bases spanning the gap. There are 16 residues in the CDR3. CDR3 nucleotides: TGTGCCAGCTCACTGGCGGGGGCGAACCACCAAGAGACCCAGTACTTC. Protein: CASSLAGANHQETQYF.

As DNA, the CDR3 is TGTGCCAGCAGCGTAGTTGTCAGTTCCACAGATACGCAGTATTTT. Translating it yields CASSVVVSSTDTQYF. This chain uses TRBV9 with TRBJ2-3; D ambiguous. V was pared by 0 bases and J by 2 bases, with 10 bases between. In germline, CDR1 is SGDLS, CDR2 YYNGEE. There are 15 residues in the CDR3. Full variable domain (rest looked up from reference TRBV9 and TRBJ2-3): DSGVTQTPKHLITATGQRVTLRCSPRSGDLSVYWYQQSLDQGLQFLIQYYNGEERAKGNILERFSAQQFPDLHSELNLSSLELGDSALYFCASSVVVSSTDTQYFGPGTRLTVL.

In this sample, this clone turned up a few times. This chain links TRBV29-1 with TRBJ2-7, with 7 bases fitting TRBD2. The CDR3 extends over 14 amino acids. V was pared by 2 bases and J by 3 bases, with 7 bases of the junction left unmatched. Germline V gives CDR1 SQVTM, CDR2 ANQGSEA. The CDR3, as DNA: TGCAGCGTTGAACTAGCGGAGAGTTACTACGAGCAGTACTTC. This translates into CSVELAESYYEQYF.

This clone has a handful of counts. The chain is built from TRBV6-5 and TRBJ1-6, with D unresolved. Germline V gene sequence: CDR1 MNHEY, CDR2 SVGAGI. Trimming cost V 4 bases and J 11 bases, with 12 bases left between them. This CDR3 has 13 residues. CDR3 DNA: TGTGCCAGCAGTTCGACGGGGTTGGCACCCCTCCACTTT. This codes for CASSSTGLAPLHF.

The rearrangement uses TRBV27 and TRBJ2-5, with 10 bases lining up with TRBD1. V shed 8 bases and J 5 bases; nucleotides not matched to a gene: 8. Germline lookup yields CDR1 MNHEY and CDR2 SMNVEV (reference sequence). This CDR3 spans 14 amino acids. The CDR3 sequence: CASHSGTGVETQYF. In DNA, the CDR3 is TGTGCCAGCCACTCCGGGACAGGGGTGGAGACCCAGTACTTC.

The V call is TRBV4-3, the J call TRBJ2-5, with 11 bases identical to TRBD2. The V gene's germline CDR1 is LGHNA and CDR2 YSLEER. This CDR3 has 16 amino acids. The ends lost 3 bases at V and 5 bases at J; junction bases unmatched: 8. The CDR3 protein is CASSHLAGGSQETQYF. The CDR3 DNA sequence: TGCGCCAGCAGCCATCTAGCGGGGGGCAGCCAGGAGACCCAGTACTTC.

In its sample, this clone was seen a few times. The rearrangement uses TRBV5-5 and TRBJ1-6, with 7 nucleotides matching TRBD1. The germline V gene encodes CDR1 SGHKS and CDR2 YYEKEE (reference sequence). V lost 4 bases and J lost 10; bases outside the gene matches: 11. This CDR3 contains 15 residues. The CDR3 nucleotides read TGTGCCAGCAGCATCGAACAGGGGCCAATGTCACCCCTCCACTTT. Translating it yields CASSIEQGPMSPLHF.

The chain couples TRBV7-2 to TRBJ2-3, with a tentative D call TRBD1 (5 bases). Germline lookup yields CDR1 SGHTA and CDR2 FQGNSA. The CDR3 loop spans 13 amino acids. With 6 bases removed from V and 2 bases from J, the gap between germline ends came to 9 bases. CDR3 DNA sequence: TGTGCCAGCAGGCGTGGGGCCACAGATACGCAGTATTTT. This encodes CASRRGATDTQYF.

In this sample, this clone turned up a few times. The rearrangement joins TRBV9 to TRBJ1-1, with D possibly being TRBD1 (6 bases). The germline V and J ends were trimmed by 1 base and 1 base, with 14 bases remaining between them. Germline CDR1 SGDLS, CDR2 YYNGEE. CDR3 size: 16 residues. CDR3 region: CASSVMGAGRNTEAFF. CDR3 sequence (DNA): TGTGCCAGCAGCGTAATGGGGGCAGGGAGGAACACTGAAGCTTTCTTT.

This clone was found a few times. This chain links TRBV2 with TRBJ1-1, with D unresolved. The CDR3 extends over 11 amino acids. Per the germline V gene, CDR1 is SNHLY and CDR2 is FYNNEI. Trimming removed 6 bases at V and 6 bases at J, with 8 bases between. CDR3 in amino acids: CASREVSEAFF. The DNA for the CDR3 is TGTGCCAGCAGGGAGGTATCTGAAGCTTTCTTT.